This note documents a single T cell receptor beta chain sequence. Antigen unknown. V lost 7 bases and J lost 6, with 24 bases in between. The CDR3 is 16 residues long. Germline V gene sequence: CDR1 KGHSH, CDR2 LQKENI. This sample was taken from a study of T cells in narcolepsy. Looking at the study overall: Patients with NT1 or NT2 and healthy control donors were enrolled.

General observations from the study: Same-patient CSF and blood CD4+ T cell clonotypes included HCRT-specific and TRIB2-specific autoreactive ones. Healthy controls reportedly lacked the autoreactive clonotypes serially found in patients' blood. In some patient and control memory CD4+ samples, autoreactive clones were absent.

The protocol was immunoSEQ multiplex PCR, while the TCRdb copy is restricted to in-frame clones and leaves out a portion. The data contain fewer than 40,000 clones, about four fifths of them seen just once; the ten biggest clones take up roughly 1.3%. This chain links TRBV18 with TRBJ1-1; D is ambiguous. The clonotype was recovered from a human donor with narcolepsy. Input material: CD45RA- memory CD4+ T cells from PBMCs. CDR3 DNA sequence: TGTGCCAGCTACTCCCGGTTCGGAGCGGGCCAGGCTGAAGCTTTCTTT. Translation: CASYSRFGAGQAEAFF.